Following are 10 T cell receptor beta chains from one sample sequenced in a study of blood T cell repertoires in COVID-19. The table came from immunoSEQ multiplex PCR; TCRdb's copy has only in-frame clones and leaves some out. Here the sample spans some 190,000 clones, approximately 85% being singletons. The source material was peripheral blood. Receptors were obtained from a woman aged 65 to 85 with active or convalescent COVID-19.

The CDR3 bases are TGCGCCAGCAGCTTGCTCGGTGGCGCCACGCTGGAGGGCACTGAAGCTTTCTTT. This encodes CASSLLGGATLEGTEAFF. This chain uses TRBV5-1 with TRBJ1-1; no clear D. V was shortened by 1 base and J by 4 bases, with 23 bases between the two germline ends. Germline-derived CDR1 and CDR2 are SGHRS and YFSETQ. The CDR3 is made up of 18 amino acids.

The CDR3 region is CASSIAGTGKYNEQFF. CDR3 in DNA: TGTGCCAGTAGTATAGCAGGGACAGGGAAATACAATGAGCAGTTCTTC. V is TRBV19 and J is TRBJ2-1, with TRBD1 matching over 9 bases. Per the germline V gene, CDR1 is LNHDA and CDR2 is SQIVND (reference sequence). This CDR3 contains 16 residues. V lost 1 base and J lost 4; bases outside the gene matches: 5.

The rearrangement uses TRBV11-2 and TRBJ2-1; a possible D gene is TRBD1 (5 bases). The CDR3 covers 15 residues. V was clipped by 0 bases and J by 1 base, with 7 bases between them. Germline assignment: CDR1 SGHAT and CDR2 FQNNGV. The CDR3 here is CASSLDRVSYNEQFF. CDR3 in DNA: TGTGCCAGCAGCTTAGACAGGGTTTCCTACAATGAGCAGTTCTTC.

This chain joins TRBV5-1 and TRBJ2-7, with TRBD1 identical over 7 bases. This CDR3 has 14 amino acids. CDR1 is SGHRS and CDR2 is YFSETQ in the germline V gene. J was trimmed by 5 bases and V by 4 bases; bases with no gene match: 9. CDR3 nucleotide sequence: TGCGCCAGCAGCGTTGACAGGGAGAGGCACGAGCAGTACTTC. Translated: CASSVDRERHEQYF.

The chain carries TRBV4-2 and TRBJ2-6, with D perhaps TRBD1 (5 bases). V was clipped by 2 bases and J by 2 bases, with 10 bases between them. The CDR3 has 16 residues. Germline values: CDR1 LGHNA, CDR2 YNFKEQ. CDR3 amino acids: CASSQLQAPGANVLTF. The CDR3 DNA sequence: TGTGCCAGCAGCCAACTACAGGCTCCTGGGGCCAACGTCCTGACTTTC.

The chain links TRBV27 to TRBJ2-7, with D possibly matching TRBD2 (6 bases). Germline V gene data show CDR1 as MNHEY and CDR2 as SMNVEV (reference sequence). The CDR3 consists of 15 residues. Trimming cost V 1 base and J 3 bases, with 13 bases left between them. The CDR3 DNA reads as TGTGCCAGCAGTTTATACGGGGGAGTGTACTACGAGCAGTACTTC. This sequence encodes CASSLYGGVYYEQYF.

This chain uses TRBV24-1 with TRBJ1-2; D gene ambiguous. The length of the CDR3 is 12 residues. The V end lost 9 bases, the J end lost 3 bases, and 10 bases lay between the germline ends. The V gene's germline CDR1 is KGHDR and CDR2 SFDVKD. The CDR3 nucleotides are TGTGCCACCTACGGTAATCACTATGGCTACACCTTC. Residues: CATYGNHYGYTF.

J is TRBJ1-4 and V is TRBV12-3 or TRBV12-4; TRBD1 might be the D (6 bases). The CDR3 covers 13 residues. Trimming shortened V by 3 bases and J by 8 bases, and 10 bases separated the two germline ends. The CDR3: CASSFSTGEKLFF. As DNA, the CDR3 is TGTGCCAGCAGTTTCTCGACAGGAGAAAAACTGTTTTTT.

V gene TRBV27 combines with J gene TRBJ1-1; 7 positions agree with TRBD1. The CDR3 is made up of 17 amino acids. V lost 6 bases, J lost 5 bases, and 18 bases stayed unmatched. Germline assignment: CDR1 MNHEY and CDR2 SMNVEV (reference sequence). CDR3: CASSLRATGRDKTEAFF. Written as DNA, the CDR3 is TGTGCCAGCAGCCTTAGGGCGACAGGGCGAGACAAGACTGAAGCTTTCTTT.

The genes are TRBV4-1 and TRBJ2-3, with 13 bases fitting TRBD2. The CDR3 extends over 14 amino acids. J lost 12 bases, V lost 0 bases, and 3 bases had no gene match. Germline V gives CDR1 MGHRA, CDR2 YSYEKL. This chain's CDR3 is CASSQDSGLAGQYF. The CDR3 region has the DNA TGCGCCAGCAGCCAAGATTCGGGACTAGCGGGACAGTATTTT.